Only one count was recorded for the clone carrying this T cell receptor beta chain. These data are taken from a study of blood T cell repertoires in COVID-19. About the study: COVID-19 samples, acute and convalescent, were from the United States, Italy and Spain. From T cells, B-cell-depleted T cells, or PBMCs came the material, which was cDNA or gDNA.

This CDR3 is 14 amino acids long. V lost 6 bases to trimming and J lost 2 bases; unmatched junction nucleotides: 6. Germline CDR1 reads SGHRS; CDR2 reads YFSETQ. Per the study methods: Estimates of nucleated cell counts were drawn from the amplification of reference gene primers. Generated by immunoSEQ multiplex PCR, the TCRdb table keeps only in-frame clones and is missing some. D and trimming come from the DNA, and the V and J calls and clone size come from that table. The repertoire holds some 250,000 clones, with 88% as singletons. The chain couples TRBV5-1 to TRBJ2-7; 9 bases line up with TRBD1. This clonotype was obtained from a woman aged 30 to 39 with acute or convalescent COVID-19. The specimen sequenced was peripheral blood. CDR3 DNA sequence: TGCGCCAGCACCCCGAGACAGGGGGCCTACGAGCAGTACTTC. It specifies CASTPRQGAYEQYF. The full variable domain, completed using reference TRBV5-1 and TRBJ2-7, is KAGVTQTPRYLIKTRGQQVTLSCSPISGHRSVSWYQQTPGQGLQFLFEYFSETQRNKGNFPGRFSGRQFSNSRSEMNVSTLELGDSALYLCASTPRQGAYEQYFGPGTRLTVT.